The 5 T cell receptor beta chains given below trace back to one sample, sequenced in a study of T-cell memory formation after mild COVID-19. TCRdb independently ran MiXCR on the 5' RACE reads; one entry per CDR3 protein. The sample lists hundreds of thousands of distinct CDR3 sequences; about 19% were seen once. The sample consisted of PBMCs or a T cell subset sorted from them (not recorded which). The receptors were sampled from an adult woman who had mild COVID-19 (a few samples of this study predate the infection). Cell type and time point are not known.

In its sample, this clonotype was seen a few times. The chain carries TRBV9 and TRBJ1-6; D remains unclear. Germline values: CDR1 SGDLS, CDR2 YYNGEE. Trimming removed 0 bases from V and 10 bases from J, with 8 bases in between. The length of the CDR3 is 13 residues. Here the CDR3 DNA reads TGTGCCAGCAGCGTAGGGGAAAGGTCACCCCTCCACTTT. This encodes CASSVGERSPLHF.

The rearrangement uses TRBV12-3 or TRBV12-4 and TRBJ1-2; 10 nucleotides agree with TRBD1. V lost 5 bases to trimming and J lost 6 bases; unmatched junction nucleotides: 6. This CDR3 spans 14 amino acids. This CDR3 is CASSPGDRGHGYTF. The CDR3 coding sequence is TGTGCCAGCAGTCCCGGCGACAGGGGGCATGGCTACACCTTC.

This sequence joins TRBV7-2 and TRBJ1-2; possible D gene TRBD1, 5 bases. Germline V gene data show CDR1 as SGHTA and CDR2 as FQGNSA. The CDR3 loop spans 14 amino acids. Trimming removed 1 base at V and 5 bases at J, with 11 bases between. The CDR3 loop is CASSLVQGTYGYTF. CDR3 nucleotide sequence: TGTGCCAGCAGCTTAGTCCAGGGAACATATGGCTACACCTTC.

Only a few counts were recorded for this clonotype. The chain recombines TRBV12-3 or TRBV12-4 with TRBJ1-4, with D possibly matching TRBD1 (6 bases). V dropped 3 bases and J dropped 4 bases, with 9 bases sitting between them. This CDR3 is 14 amino acids long. Here the CDR3 reads CASSLGQINEKLFF. DNA for the CDR3: TGTGCCAGCAGTTTGGGACAAATTAATGAAAAACTGTTTTTT.

CDR3 in amino acids: CASSFQGAYGYEQYF. CDR3 nucleotides: TGTGCCAGCAGCTTCCAGGGGGCCTACGGCTACGAGCAGTACTTC. The chain links TRBV5-6 to TRBJ2-7; 8 bases agree with TRBD1. This CDR3 region has 15 residues. Germline V gene sequence: CDR1 SGHDT, CDR2 YYEEEE. V lost 2 bases and J lost 3; bases outside the gene matches: 7.